Listed here are 14 T cell receptor beta chains from one sample, sequenced in a study of control samples from healthy donors and cancer patients. Data came from immunoSEQ multiplex PCR; TCRdb stores just in-frame clones and leaves some out. The sample lists about 72,000 clones, over 80% occurring once. The sequenced sample consisted of blood. These receptors were taken from a woman aged 55-70 years in good health.

The V and J genes are TRBV7-9 and TRBJ1-5, with D tentatively TRBD1 (5 bases). CDR1 and CDR2 from the germline V gene are SEHNR and FQNEAQ (reference sequence). This CDR3 contains 14 residues. Trimming left V 2 bases short and J 4 bases short, with 9 bases between. The CDR3 bases are TGTGCCAGCAGCTTAACAGGATCTAATCAGCCCCAGCATTTT. It translates to CASSLTGSNQPQHF.

V usage is TRBV9 and J usage is TRBJ1-6; TRBD1 is a possible D gene (5 bases). CDR1 is SGDLS and CDR2 is YYNGEE in the germline V gene. CDR3 length: 12 amino acids. V was cut by 4 bases and J by 9 bases, with 8 bases left in between. CDR3 loop: CASSPGGSPLHF. CDR3 coding DNA: TGTGCCAGCAGCCCGGGGGGTTCACCCCTCCACTTT.

The chain joins TRBV29-1 to TRBJ1-4; D uncertain. V was clipped by 4 bases and J by 8 bases, with 8 bases between them. This CDR3 has 11 residues. Germline CDR1 and CDR2: SQVTM and ANQGSEA. CDR3 region: CSVATREKLFF. CDR3 in DNA: TGCAGCGTTGCGACTAGGGAAAAACTGTTTTTT.

This clone occurred once. This sequence joins TRBV2 and TRBJ1-5; 7 bases fit TRBD1. The CDR3 totals 15 residues. Germline V gene sequence: CDR1 SNHLY, CDR2 FYNNEI. V was clipped by 8 bases and J by 0 bases; unmatched bases: 7. As DNA, the CDR3 is TGTGCCAGCGCCAGCCGGGACAGTAGCAATCAGCCCCAGCATTTT. As protein: CASASRDSSNQPQHF.

This chain connects TRBV5-4 to TRBJ2-3; 12 nucleotides agree with TRBD2. Trimming cost V 4 bases and J 1 base; bases outside gene matches: 4. Germline V gene data show CDR1 as SGHNT and CDR2 as YYREEE (reference sequence). The CDR3 has 16 residues. This CDR3 reads CASSPRLAGGTDTQYF. Written as DNA, the CDR3 is TGTGCCAGCAGCCCTAGACTAGCGGGAGGCACAGATACGCAGTATTTT.

CDR3 sequence reads: CAWSPESSSYNSPLHF. The CDR3 DNA reads as TGTGCCTGGAGTCCAGAAAGCAGCTCCTATAATTCACCCCTCCACTTT. The V gene is TRBV30, the J gene TRBJ1-6; the D is unclear. The V end lost 2 bases, the J end lost 0 bases, and 11 bases lay between the germline ends. Germline V gives CDR1 GTSNPN, CDR2 SVGIG (reference sequence). The CDR3 is made up of 16 amino acids.

This chain links TRBV3-1 (or the pseudogene TRBV3-2) with TRBJ2-1, with a weak D call TRBD2 (5 bases). The germline V gene has CDR1 LGHDT and CDR2 YNNKEL (reference sequence). There are 13 residues in the CDR3. Trimming took 1 base from V and 5 from J, leaving 6 bases between them. The CDR3 region is CASSQGENNEQFF. CDR3 in DNA: TGTGCCAGCAGCCAAGGGGAGAACAATGAGCAGTTCTTC.

The chain is built from TRBV18 and TRBJ2-1; 10 positions match TRBD2. Germline CDR1 and CDR2: KGHSH and LQKENI. V shed 6 bases and J 2 bases; nucleotides not matched to a gene: 4. This CDR3 is built from 15 residues. The DNA of the CDR3 is TGTGCCAGCTCTCGAACTAGCGGGACCTACAATGAGCAGTTCTTC. Residues: CASSRTSGTYNEQFF.

The V and J genes are TRBV6-1 and TRBJ2-1; either TRBD1 or TRBD2 may supply D (5 bases each). V lost 4 bases and J 2 bases, leaving 18 bases between the germline ends. CDR1 is MNHNS and CDR2 is SASEGT in the germline V gene. This CDR3 has 17 amino acids. The CDR3 coding sequence is TGTGCCAGCAGTGCTCAGCCCGGGACCGGGGCCTACAATGAGCAGTTCTTC. Translation gives CASSAQPGTGAYNEQFF.

This clone was counted between two and nine times. The V and J genes are TRBV7-9 and TRBJ2-6; perhaps TRBD2 as D (6 bases). The CDR3 has 18 amino acids. V lost 1 base and J 2 bases, leaving 15 bases between the germline ends. Germline assignment: CDR1 SEHNR and CDR2 FQNEAQ (reference sequence). CDR3 sequence (DNA): TGTGCCAGCAGCTTAGTGTCCGGGGGAAACCCTGGGGCCAACGTCCTGACTTTC. Protein sequence: CASSLVSGGNPGANVLTF.

This chain joins TRBV25-1 and TRBJ1-6; tentatively, D is TRBD1 (5 bases). The germline gives CDR1 MGHDK, CDR2 SYGVNS. V lost 3 bases and J lost 7, with 13 bases in between. The CDR3 extends over 15 amino acids. The CDR3 spells CASSDGQGTNSPLHF. The CDR3 DNA reads as TGTGCCAGCAGTGATGGTCAGGGAACAAATTCACCCCTCCACTTT.

This sequence joins TRBV5-1 and TRBJ1-1; no definite D call. V was trimmed by 4 bases and J by 1 base, leaving 11 bases between them. This CDR3 is built from 14 residues. Per germline, CDR1 SGHRS and CDR2 YFSETQ. In DNA form, the CDR3 reads TGCGCCAGCAGCGGTACCCCGGGGAACACTGAAGCTTTCTTT. Translation gives CASSGTPGNTEAFF. Supplemented by reference TRBV5-1 and TRBJ1-1, the full variable domain reads KAGVTQTPRYLIKTRGQQVTLSCSPISGHRSVSWYQQTPGQGLQFLFEYFSETQRNKGNFPGRFSGRQFSNSRSEMNVSTLELGDSALYLCASSGTPGNTEAFFGQGTRLTVV.

The genes are TRBV7-2 and TRBJ2-2; no definite D call. V was pared by 7 bases and J by 0 bases, with 9 bases between. The CDR3 sequence is 14 residues long. The germline V gene has CDR1 SGHTA and CDR2 FQGNSA. Written as DNA, the CDR3 is TGTGCCAGCACCCCCTCCGCGAACACCGGGGAGCTGTTTTTT. The encoded protein is CASTPSANTGELFF.

As DNA, the CDR3 is TGTGCCAGCAGTCCCCTAGCGGGAGAAGTTAAGAATGAGCAGTTCTTC. Protein: CASSPLAGEVKNEQFF. The chain combines TRBV6-2 or TRBV6-3 with TRBJ2-1; TRBD2 matches at 10 bases. V gave up 5 bases and J gave up 7 bases; unmatched junction bases: 11. CDR1 MNHEY and CDR2 SVGEGT come from the germline V gene. The CDR3 runs 16 residues.